The rows below give T cell receptor beta chains drawn from one sample of a study of response to subunit inactivated influenza vaccine. From the RT-PCR reads, TCRdb called clonotypes with MiXCR, one entry per CDR3 protein. The sample contains approximately 200,000 distinct CDR3 sequences, about 15% of which appear only once. Specimen: CD8+ T cells sorted from PBMCs, collected more than 4 days after vaccination. All receptors come from a man aged 50-60 years who received an inactivated influenza vaccine. CDR3s include the opening cysteine and the closing phenylalanine or tryptophan. The D gene is left open where the match is weak. Clone size appears in some rows only: once, few, many, or a class for an expanded clone.

clone_size: many
v_call: TRBV28
j_call: TRBJ1-4
d_call: TRBD1
cdr3_nt: TGTGCCAGCAGAAAAGACAGGGGCTCTGGTAATGAAAAACTGTTTTTT
cdr3_aa: CASRKDRGSGNEKLFF

clone_size: few
v_call: TRBV7-9
j_call: TRBJ2-1
d_call: .
cdr3_nt: TGTGCCAGCAGCTTAGCGGACAATGAGCAGTTCTTC
cdr3_aa: CASSLADNEQFF

clone_size: few
v_call: TRBV6-5
j_call: TRBJ2-7
d_call: .
cdr3_nt: TGTGCCAGCAGTTACTCGAGTCGGGGGCTTGGCTCCTACGAGCAGTACTTC
cdr3_aa: CASSYSSRGLGSYEQYF

clone_size: .
v_call: TRBV4-2
j_call: TRBJ2-7
d_call: TRBD1
cdr3_nt: TGTGCCAGCAGCCCAAACCGGGACAGCTCCTACGAGCAGTACTTC
cdr3_aa: CASSPNRDSSYEQYF

clone_size: few
v_call: TRBV6-2/TRBV6-3
j_call: TRBJ1-1
d_call: .
cdr3_nt: TGTGCCAGCAGTTGGACTTGGAACACTGAAGCTTTCTTT
cdr3_aa: CASSWTWNTEAFF

clone_size: .
v_call: TRBV4-1
j_call: TRBJ2-7
d_call: .
cdr3_nt: TGCGCCAGCAGCCCCTGGGAAGCCTACGAGCAGTACTTC
cdr3_aa: CASSPWEAYEQYF

clone_size: few
v_call: TRBV6-5
j_call: TRBJ1-1
d_call: .
cdr3_nt: TGTGCCAGCAGTTACTCACAGGGTTACACTGAAGCTTTCTTT
cdr3_aa: CASSYSQGYTEAFF

clone_size: few
v_call: TRBV2
j_call: TRBJ2-2
d_call: .
cdr3_nt: TGTGCCAGCACGTCGGACGCAGCCCCCGGGGAGCTGTTTTTT
cdr3_aa: CASTSDAAPGELFF

clone_size: many
v_call: TRBV29-1
j_call: TRBJ2-1
d_call: .
cdr3_nt: TGCAGCGCCGAGGGTGGCCTATTTTCCTACAATGAGCAGTTCTTC
cdr3_aa: CSAEGGLFSYNEQFF

clone_size: few
v_call: TRBV7-8
j_call: TRBJ2-4
d_call: TRBD2
cdr3_nt: TGTGCCAGCAGCTTAGTTTCTGCTAGCGGGAGGCTCGGGGGCAAAAACATTCAGTACTTC
cdr3_aa: CASSLVSASGRLGGKNIQYF

clone_size: few
v_call: TRBV2
j_call: TRBJ1-1
d_call: .
cdr3_nt: TGTGCCAGCAGGGCGGAGAACACTGAAGCTTTCTTT
cdr3_aa: CASRAENTEAFF

clone_size: few
v_call: TRBV6-6
j_call: TRBJ1-1
d_call: .
cdr3_nt: TGTGCCAGCAGTTACGGAGGGAGAACTGAAGCTTTCTTT
cdr3_aa: CASSYGGRTEAFF

clone_size: few
v_call: TRBV12-3/TRBV12-4
j_call: TRBJ2-3
d_call: .
cdr3_nt: TGTGCCAGCAGTTTAGTCCAGGGTAGCACAGATACGCAGTATTTT
cdr3_aa: CASSLVQGSTDTQYF

clone_size: few
v_call: TRBV4-3
j_call: TRBJ2-3
d_call: TRBD2
cdr3_nt: TGCGCCAGCAGCCAAGGGGAGGGGTCAGATACGCAGTATTTT
cdr3_aa: CASSQGEGSDTQYF

clone_size: few
v_call: TRBV20-1
j_call: TRBJ2-3
d_call: .
cdr3_nt: TGCAGTGCTTTTGCCATACGAGCGGGCCTCCCTTTAGATACGCAGTATTTT
cdr3_aa: CSAFAIRAGLPLDTQYF

clone_size: .
v_call: TRBV6-1
j_call: TRBJ2-1
d_call: TRBD2
cdr3_nt: TGTGCCAGCCCTGCGGGAGGGCCTTACAATGAGCAGTTCTTC
cdr3_aa: CASPAGGPYNEQFF

clone_size: few
v_call: TRBV4-2
j_call: TRBJ2-7
d_call: TRBD2
cdr3_nt: TGTGCCAGCAGCCTCTTAGCGGCGGGAGCTCACTCCTACGAGCAGTACTTC
cdr3_aa: CASSLLAAGAHSYEQYF

clone_size: many
v_call: TRBV3-1
j_call: TRBJ2-3
d_call: .
cdr3_nt: TGTGCCAGCAGCCAACTGCTCGAACGTACAACTAGCACAGATACGCAGTATTTT
cdr3_aa: CASSQLLERTTSTDTQYF

clone_size: .
v_call: TRBV5-1
j_call: TRBJ2-7
d_call: TRBD1
cdr3_nt: TGCGCCAGCACCCTTGACAGGGGGCCCTCCGAGCAGTACTTC
cdr3_aa: CASTLDRGPSEQYF

clone_size: .
v_call: TRBV12-3/TRBV12-4
j_call: TRBJ1-5
d_call: TRBD1
cdr3_nt: TGTGCCAGCAGTGGGACAGGGGGACATCAGCCCCAGCATTTT
cdr3_aa: CASSGTGGHQPQHF

clone_size: .
v_call: TRBV6-1
j_call: TRBJ1-5
d_call: .
cdr3_nt: TGTGCCAGCAGTGATGCTGGCGTCGCGGGGCCCCAGCATTTT
cdr3_aa: CASSDAGVAGPQHF

clone_size: few
v_call: TRBV6-5
j_call: TRBJ2-2
d_call: TRBD2
cdr3_nt: TGTGCCAGCAGTTACGGCGGGGGCACCGGGGAGCTGTTTTTT
cdr3_aa: CASSYGGGTGELFF

clone_size: few
v_call: TRBV4-1
j_call: TRBJ2-5
d_call: .
cdr3_nt: TGCGCCAGCAGCCAAGAGTCGGGAGAAGAGACCCAGTACTTC
cdr3_aa: CASSQESGEETQYF

clone_size: .
v_call: TRBV27
j_call: TRBJ2-1
d_call: .
cdr3_nt: TGTGCCAGCAGCCCCTTGCGGGACACGACCTACAATGAGCAGTTCTTC
cdr3_aa: CASSPLRDTTYNEQFF

clone_size: .
v_call: TRBV6-5
j_call: TRBJ1-4
d_call: TRBD1
cdr3_nt: TGTGCCAGCAGTTGGACAGGGGCTGGTAATGAAAAACTGTTTTTT
cdr3_aa: CASSWTGAGNEKLFF

clone_size: .
v_call: TRBV7-9
j_call: TRBJ2-1
d_call: .
cdr3_nt: TGTGCCAGCAGCTTAGCGAGGGGGAACAATGAGCAGTTCTTC
cdr3_aa: CASSLARGNNEQFF

clone_size: .
v_call: TRBV24-1
j_call: TRBJ2-7
d_call: .
cdr3_nt: TGTGCCACCAGTGACGGCGTGCTCGGAGAGCAGTACTTC
cdr3_aa: CATSDGVLGEQYF

clone_size: few
v_call: TRBV4-2
j_call: TRBJ1-1
d_call: .
cdr3_nt: TGTGCCAGCAGCCAAGATTTGACAACTAAGGTGGACACTGAAGCTTTCTTT
cdr3_aa: CASSQDLTTKVDTEAFF

clone_size: few
v_call: TRBV5-8
j_call: TRBJ2-5
d_call: .
cdr3_nt: TGTGCCAGCAGCTTGGGACACGGATTCCAAGAGACCCAGTACTTC
cdr3_aa: CASSLGHGFQETQYF

clone_size: few
v_call: TRBV10-2
j_call: TRBJ2-7
d_call: .
cdr3_nt: TGCGCCAGCAGTGGAGTAGTCTTCTACGAGCAGTACTTC
cdr3_aa: CASSGVVFYEQYF

clone_size: few
v_call: TRBV4-3
j_call: TRBJ2-5
d_call: .
cdr3_nt: TGCGCCAGCAGCCAAGAAAGACCGACCCGAGCGGGAGAGACCCAGTACTTC
cdr3_aa: CASSQERPTRAGETQYF

clone_size: many
v_call: TRBV4-3
j_call: TRBJ2-2
d_call: .
cdr3_nt: TGCGCCAGCAGCCAAGATCTCGGAGGGACCGGGGAGCTGTTTTTT
cdr3_aa: CASSQDLGGTGELFF

clone_size: .
v_call: TRBV7-9
j_call: TRBJ2-7
d_call: .
cdr3_nt: TGTGCCAGCAGTATCGTGAAGAGTGAATCCTACGAGCAGTACTTC
cdr3_aa: CASSIVKSESYEQYF

clone_size: few
v_call: TRBV3-1
j_call: TRBJ1-2
d_call: .
cdr3_nt: TGTGCCAGCAGCCAAGAATCAGGGCTCAACTATGGCTACACCTTC
cdr3_aa: CASSQESGLNYGYTF

clone_size: few
v_call: TRBV28
j_call: TRBJ2-7
d_call: .
cdr3_nt: TGTGCCAGCAGACTACCGAGAGGGACCATAGGCGAGCAGTACTTC
cdr3_aa: CASRLPRGTIGEQYF

clone_size: .
v_call: TRBV3-1
j_call: TRBJ1-5
d_call: TRBD1
cdr3_nt: TGTGCCAGCAGCCAAGGATCAGGGGGAGACCAGCCCCAGCATTTT
cdr3_aa: CASSQGSGGDQPQHF

clone_size: many
v_call: TRBV7-9
j_call: TRBJ2-7
d_call: .
cdr3_nt: TGTGCCAGCAGTTTAGTAGGGGGTAGCTACGAGCAGTACTTC
cdr3_aa: CASSLVGGSYEQYF

clone_size: .
v_call: TRBV28
j_call: TRBJ2-5
d_call: .
cdr3_nt: TGTGCCAGCAGTACAGAGGGGGGACCGTTACAAGAGACCCAGTACTTC
cdr3_aa: CASSTEGGPLQETQYF

clone_size: .
v_call: TRBV27
j_call: TRBJ1-1
d_call: TRBD1
cdr3_nt: TGTGCCAGCGGTATAGGGGGCCCTGAAGCTTTCTTT
cdr3_aa: CASGIGGPEAFF

clone_size: few
v_call: TRBV6-2/TRBV6-3
j_call: TRBJ2-3
d_call: TRBD2
cdr3_nt: TGTGCCAGCAGCCCGGGGAAAGGACTAGCGGGCAGCCCAGATACGCAGTATTTT
cdr3_aa: CASSPGKGLAGSPDTQYF

clone_size: few
v_call: TRBV20-1
j_call: TRBJ2-5
d_call: .
cdr3_nt: TGCAGTGCTAGAAACCTAGCCAGCCAAGAGACCCAGTACTTC
cdr3_aa: CSARNLASQETQYF

clone_size: many
v_call: TRBV29-1
j_call: TRBJ1-1
d_call: .
cdr3_nt: TGCAGCGTTATAATCGACAGAGGAAGAACCACTGAAGCTTTCTTT
cdr3_aa: CSVIIDRGRTTEAFF

clone_size: few
v_call: TRBV5-1
j_call: TRBJ2-3
d_call: TRBD1
cdr3_nt: TGCGCCAGCAGCGGGACAGGACCTGATACGCAGTATTTT
cdr3_aa: CASSGTGPDTQYF

clone_size: .
v_call: TRBV18
j_call: TRBJ1-1
d_call: TRBD1
cdr3_nt: TGTGCCAGCCGCCCAGAGACAGGGGTGGGAAACACTGAAGCTTTCTTT
cdr3_aa: CASRPETGVGNTEAFF

clone_size: few
v_call: TRBV7-8
j_call: TRBJ1-5
d_call: .
cdr3_nt: TGTGCCAGCAGCTTAGTGGACCAGCCCCAGCATTTT
cdr3_aa: CASSLVDQPQHF

clone_size: few
v_call: TRBV19
j_call: TRBJ2-7
d_call: .
cdr3_nt: TGTGCCAGTAGTGCTCAGGGGATTGATGGGAGTTTCTACGAGCAGTACTTC
cdr3_aa: CASSAQGIDGSFYEQYF

clone_size: .
v_call: TRBV9
j_call: TRBJ2-1
d_call: .
cdr3_nt: TGTGCCAGCAGCGTAGCTGGGCTTAGCAATGAGCAGTTCTTC
cdr3_aa: CASSVAGLSNEQFF

clone_size: .
v_call: TRBV4-3
j_call: TRBJ1-2
d_call: .
cdr3_nt: TGCGCCAGCAGCCAAGGGCCGGGTACTAACTATGGCTACACCTTC
cdr3_aa: CASSQGPGTNYGYTF

clone_size: many
v_call: TRBV27
j_call: TRBJ2-1
d_call: .
cdr3_nt: TGTGCCAGCAGTTTTTCCTCCTACAATGAGCAGTTCTTC
cdr3_aa: CASSFSSYNEQFF

clone_size: .
v_call: TRBV28
j_call: TRBJ2-1
d_call: TRBD1
cdr3_nt: TGTGCCAGCAGCCCTTTATCACAAACCGGGACAGGGCTTCTGAATGAGCAGTTCTTC
cdr3_aa: CASSPLSQTGTGLLNEQFF

clone_size: many
v_call: TRBV4-2
j_call: TRBJ2-7
d_call: TRBD1
cdr3_nt: TGTGCCAGCAGCCAAATCGGACAGGCCTACGAGCAGTACTTC
cdr3_aa: CASSQIGQAYEQYF